This T cell receptor beta chain was recorded in a study of blood T cells in healthy people across ages. The study, taken as a whole, reports: It was not known whether donors were CMV positive (a possible confounder of expanded clonotype changes).

This clonotype has ten or more counts. The antigen is unknown. Germline assignment: CDR1 SQVTM and CDR2 ANQGSEA. CDR3 length: 13 residues. V lost 3 bases and J lost 4; bases outside the gene matches: 2. Caucasian individuals from Russia who were healthy and aged roughly 6 to 100 acted as donors. With a J-beta primer mix and a sample-barcoded 5' primer, a second PCR ran roughly 6 to 12 cycles. Sequencing of every sample gave 2.5 million or more CDR3-containing paired-end reads. TCRdb reprocessed the 5' RACE reads with MiXCR, giving one entry per CDR3 protein. The data contain roughly 1,700,000 distinct CDR3 sequences, over 25% of them singletons.

This sequence originates from a woman aged 30 to 39 in good health. The rearrangement joins TRBV29-1 to TRBJ2-1, with 8 positions matching TRBD2. The material sequenced was blood. The CDR3 reads CSVDSGNYNEQFF. The CDR3 region has the DNA TGCAGCGTTGATAGCGGGAATTACAATGAGCAGTTCTTC.